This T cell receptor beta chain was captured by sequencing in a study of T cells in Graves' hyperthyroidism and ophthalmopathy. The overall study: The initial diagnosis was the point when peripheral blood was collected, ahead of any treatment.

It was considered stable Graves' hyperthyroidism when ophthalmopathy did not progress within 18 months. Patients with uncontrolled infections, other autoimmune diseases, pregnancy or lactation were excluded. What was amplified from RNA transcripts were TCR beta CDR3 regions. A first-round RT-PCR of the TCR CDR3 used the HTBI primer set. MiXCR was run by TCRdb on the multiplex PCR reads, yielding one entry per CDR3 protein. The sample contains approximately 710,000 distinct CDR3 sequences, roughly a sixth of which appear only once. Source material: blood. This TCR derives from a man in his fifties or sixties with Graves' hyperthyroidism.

The CDR3 DNA reads TGTGCCAGCAGCCAGGGCGGCCAGGGCTTTCGCACCGGGGAGCTGTTTTTT. As protein: CASSQGGQGFRTGELFF. The chain combines TRBV27 with TRBJ2-2; possible D gene TRBD1, 5 bases. V was trimmed by 6 bases and J by 4 bases, leaving 21 bases between them. CDR3 length equals 17 residues. Germline V gene sequence: CDR1 MNHEY, CDR2 SMNVEV (reference sequence).